This TCR beta chain came from a study of blood T cell repertoires in COVID-19. Turning to the study itself: From T cells, B-cell-depleted T cells, or PBMCs came the material, which was cDNA or gDNA.

The CDR3 contains 14 residues. Germline CDR1 GTSNPN, CDR2 SVGIG (reference sequence). Trimming took off 4 bases at V and 5 bases at J, with 18 bases between the two ends. How the authors handled the data: Reference gene primer amplification yielded estimated nucleated cell counts. Method: immunoSEQ multiplex PCR; TCRdb's copy keeps in-frame clones and lacks some. The V and J calls and clone size are taken from that table; D and trimming were inferred from the DNA. The sample yields roughly 500,000 clones, roughly nine tenths seen once. The TCR comes from a woman in her sixties or seventies who had recovered from COVID-19. V and J are TRBV30 and TRBJ2-7; weak D call: TRBD2 (6 bases). The sequenced sample was PBMCs or T cells enriched from blood (not recorded which). The CDR3 loop reads CAWNLRGIEDEQYF. The DNA of the CDR3 is TGTGCCTGGAACCTTCGGGGGATCGAAGACGAGCAGTACTTC.